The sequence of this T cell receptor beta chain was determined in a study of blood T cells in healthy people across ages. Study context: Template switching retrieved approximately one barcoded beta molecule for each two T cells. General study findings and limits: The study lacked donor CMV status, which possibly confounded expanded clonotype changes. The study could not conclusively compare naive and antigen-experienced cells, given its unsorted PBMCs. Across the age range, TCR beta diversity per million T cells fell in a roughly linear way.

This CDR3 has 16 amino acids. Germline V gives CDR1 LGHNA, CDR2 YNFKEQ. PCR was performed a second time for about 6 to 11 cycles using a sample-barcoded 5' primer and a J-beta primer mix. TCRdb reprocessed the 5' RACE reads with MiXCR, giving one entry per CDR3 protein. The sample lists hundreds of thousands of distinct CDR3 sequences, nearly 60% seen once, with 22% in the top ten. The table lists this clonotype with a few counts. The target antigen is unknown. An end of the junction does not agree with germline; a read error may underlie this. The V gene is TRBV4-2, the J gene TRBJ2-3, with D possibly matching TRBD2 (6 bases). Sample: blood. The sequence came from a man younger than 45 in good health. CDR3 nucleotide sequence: TGCGCCAGCAGCCAAGATTGGGCTAGCGGCACAGATACGCAGTATTTT. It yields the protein CASSQDWASGTDTQYF.